A selection of T cell receptor beta chains follows, all from one sample in a study of blood T cell repertoires in COVID-19. Here immunoSEQ multiplex PCR was the method, and the copy in TCRdb shows in-frame clones only, minus some. The data show 150,000 or so clones, roughly 90% seen once. The source material was PBMCs or T cells enriched from blood (not recorded which). The receptors originated from a woman between 25 and 40 years old with acute COVID-19. The CDR3 runs from the conserved cysteine through the conserved F or W. The D gene is left open where the match is weak. Clone size, where shown, is once, few, many, or a class for clones that have expanded.

D gene: TRBD2
V gene: TRBV5-1
J gene: TRBJ2-3
clone size: .
CDR3 DNA: TGCGCCAGCAGCCATTCCGGGACTAGCGGCGGCACAGATACGCAGTATTTT
CDR3 protein: CASSHSGTSGGTDTQYF

D gene: .
V gene: TRBV29-1
J gene: TRBJ2-5
clone size: once
CDR3 DNA: TGCAGCGTAGAAAGGGACTCTAACGGGGAGACCCAGTACTTC
CDR3 protein: CSVERDSNGETQYF

D gene: .
V gene: TRBV2
J gene: TRBJ1-5
clone size: .
CDR3 DNA: TGTGCCAGCAGGATAGGGGCGGTAAGCAATCAGCCCCAGCATTTT
CDR3 protein: CASRIGAVSNQPQHF

D gene: .
V gene: TRBV19
J gene: TRBJ1-5
clone size: once
CDR3 DNA: TGTGCCAGTAGGTCTCAATCCGGTCAGCCCCAGCATTTT
CDR3 protein: CASRSQSGQPQHF

D gene: TRBD1
V gene: TRBV7-2
J gene: TRBJ2-1
clone size: .
CDR3 DNA: TGTGCCAGTCTGCTCTCCGGGACAGGCTCCTACAATGAGCAGTTCTTC
CDR3 protein: CASLLSGTGSYNEQFF

D gene: TRBD1
V gene: TRBV28
J gene: TRBJ2-5
clone size: .
CDR3 DNA: TGTGCCAGCAGTTCAACAGGGGACGCCGAAGAGACCCAGTACTTC
CDR3 protein: CASSSTGDAEETQYF

D gene: .
V gene: TRBV29-1
J gene: TRBJ1-3
clone size: .
CDR3 DNA: TGCAGCGTGCCCGACGGGGCTGGAAACACCATATATTTT
CDR3 protein: CSVPDGAGNTIYF

D gene: .
V gene: TRBV28
J gene: TRBJ2-4
clone size: .
CDR3 DNA: TGTGCCAGCAGCCGGGGACATAGAATGAAAAACATTCAGTACTTC
CDR3 protein: CASSRGHRMKNIQYF

D gene: .
V gene: TRBV3-1/TRBV3-2
J gene: TRBJ2-7
clone size: .
CDR3 DNA: TGTGCCAGCAGCCAAGATCCTGGGGGGTACGAGCAGTACTTC
CDR3 protein: CASSQDPGGYEQYF

D gene: TRBD1
V gene: TRBV7-7
J gene: TRBJ1-4
clone size: .
CDR3 DNA: TGTGCTAGCAGCCCTTCCGGGACAGGGGGCGAAAAACTGTTTTTT
CDR3 protein: CASSPSGTGGEKLFF

D gene: .
V gene: TRBV19
J gene: TRBJ1-1
clone size: few
CDR3 DNA: TGTGCCAGTAGTATGTTAGGGCAGGGAACTGAAGCTTTCTTT
CDR3 protein: CASSMLGQGTEAFF

D gene: .
V gene: TRBV27
J gene: TRBJ1-5
clone size: .
CDR3 DNA: TGTGCCAGCAGTGCCGGACAGAGCAATCAGCCCCAGCATTTT
CDR3 protein: CASSAGQSNQPQHF

D gene: .
V gene: TRBV4-3
J gene: TRBJ1-1
clone size: .
CDR3 DNA: TGCGCCAGCAGCCAAGAGCCCCTTACCTCCATGCCGCGGGGCACTGAAGCTTTCTTT
CDR3 protein: CASSQEPLTSMPRGTEAFF

D gene: TRBD2
V gene: TRBV4-2
J gene: TRBJ2-4
clone size: .
CDR3 DNA: TGTGCCAGCAGCCAAGACTCCGGGAGGGTCGGAAACATTCAGTACTTC
CDR3 protein: CASSQDSGRVGNIQYF

D gene: TRBD1
V gene: TRBV6-6
J gene: TRBJ2-2
clone size: once
CDR3 DNA: TGTGCCAGCAGTGCCCGACAGGGTGCGAACACCGGGGAGCTGTTTTTT
CDR3 protein: CASSARQGANTGELFF

D gene: .
V gene: TRBV29-1
J gene: TRBJ2-3
clone size: .
CDR3 DNA: TGCAGCGTCACGGGACACGACACAGATACGCAGTATTTT
CDR3 protein: CSVTGHDTDTQYF

D gene: .
V gene: TRBV7-9
J gene: TRBJ1-5
clone size: .
CDR3 DNA: TGTGCCAGCAGCCCACAAGGCGGGGGGGGTCCCCAGCATTTT
CDR3 protein: CASSPQGGGGPQHF

D gene: TRBD1
V gene: TRBV19
J gene: TRBJ2-7
clone size: .
CDR3 DNA: TGTGCCAGTAGTATCCAGCGGACAGGAGTTTACCAGCAGTACTTC
CDR3 protein: CASSIQRTGVYQQYF

D gene: .
V gene: TRBV28
J gene: TRBJ2-7
clone size: .
CDR3 DNA: TGTGCCAGCAGAGATCCGAGGAAAGAGCAGTACTTC
CDR3 protein: CASRDPRKEQYF

D gene: .
V gene: TRBV18
J gene: TRBJ1-1
clone size: .
CDR3 DNA: TGTGCCAGCTCACTGCACCAGGTTATGAACACTGAAGCTTTCTTT
CDR3 protein: CASSLHQVMNTEAFF

D gene: .
V gene: TRBV11-2
J gene: TRBJ2-7
clone size: .
CDR3 DNA: TGTGCCAGCAGCTTCGTCAGGGTCGGAGCCTACGAGCAGTACTTC
CDR3 protein: CASSFVRVGAYEQYF

D gene: .
V gene: TRBV19
J gene: TRBJ1-5
clone size: .
CDR3 DNA: TGTGCCAGTACCACCGTGACAGGCTATAGCAATCAGCCCCAGCATTTT
CDR3 protein: CASTTVTGYSNQPQHF

D gene: TRBD1
V gene: TRBV19
J gene: TRBJ1-5
clone size: .
CDR3 DNA: TGTGCCAGTACCCGGGGGACAGGGAATAATCAGCCCCAGCATTTT
CDR3 protein: CASTRGTGNNQPQHF

D gene: TRBD1
V gene: TRBV3-1/TRBV3-2
J gene: TRBJ2-1
clone size: .
CDR3 DNA: TGTGCCAGCAGCCCCACTGGGGAGACAGGGGTGGTCTTC
CDR3 protein: CASSPTGETGVVF

D gene: TRBD1
V gene: TRBV7-9
J gene: TRBJ1-6
clone size: .
CDR3 DNA: TGTGCCAGCAGGTCCACAGGGGTGAATTCACCCCTCCACTTT
CDR3 protein: CASRSTGVNSPLHF

D gene: .
V gene: TRBV7-9
J gene: TRBJ2-1
clone size: .
CDR3 DNA: TGTGCCAGCAGCACCTCGGGGGGCATACACTCCTACAATGAGCAGTTCTTC
CDR3 protein: CASSTSGGIHSYNEQFF

D gene: .
V gene: TRBV18
J gene: TRBJ1-4
clone size: .
CDR3 DNA: TGTGCCAGCCGCTCGCAGGGATCAAATGAAAAACTGTTTTTT
CDR3 protein: CASRSQGSNEKLFF

D gene: .
V gene: TRBV10-3
J gene: TRBJ2-1
clone size: .
CDR3 DNA: TGTGCCATAGGCGACTGGTCGGGTGAGCAGTTCTTC
CDR3 protein: CAIGDWSGEQFF

D gene: TRBD2
V gene: TRBV19
J gene: TRBJ2-1
clone size: .
CDR3 DNA: TGTGCCAGTAGCACGACTAGCGGAACCTACAATGAGCAGTTCTTC
CDR3 protein: CASSTTSGTYNEQFF

D gene: TRBD1
V gene: TRBV2
J gene: TRBJ1-5
clone size: .
CDR3 DNA: TGTGCCAGCATCGCAGACAGGGACGATCAGCCCCAGCATTTT
CDR3 protein: CASIADRDDQPQHF

D gene: TRBD2
V gene: TRBV5-1
J gene: TRBJ2-3
clone size: .
CDR3 DNA: TGCGCCAGCAGCACTGGACTAGCGGGAGGGGATACGCAGTATTTT
CDR3 protein: CASSTGLAGGDTQYF

D gene: .
V gene: TRBV10-3
J gene: TRBJ1-1
clone size: .
CDR3 DNA: TGTGCCATCAGTGAGAGGGGGGGGGCTTTCTTT
CDR3 protein: CAISERGGAFF

D gene: TRBD1
V gene: TRBV28
J gene: TRBJ1-2
clone size: .
CDR3 DNA: TGTGCCAGTAACGACAGGGGGCTATCCTATGGCTACACCTTC
CDR3 protein: CASNDRGLSYGYTF

D gene: .
V gene: TRBV3-1/TRBV3-2
J gene: TRBJ2-6
clone size: .
CDR3 DNA: TGTGCCAGCAGCCAAGAGAGGTGGGTCGCTGGGGCCAACGTCCTGACTTTC
CDR3 protein: CASSQERWVAGANVLTF

D gene: .
V gene: TRBV2
J gene: TRBJ2-7
clone size: .
CDR3 DNA: TGTGCCAGCAGTGAAGAAGCCGGAGCCTACGAGCAGTACTTC
CDR3 protein: CASSEEAGAYEQYF

D gene: .
V gene: TRBV9
J gene: TRBJ2-7
clone size: .
CDR3 DNA: TGTGCCAGCAGCCCGGGGAGCTCCTACGAGCAGTACTTC
CDR3 protein: CASSPGSSYEQYF

D gene: TRBD1
V gene: TRBV5-1
J gene: TRBJ2-2
clone size: .
CDR3 DNA: TGCGCCAGCAGCCAGGGGACAGGGGCCGGGGAGCTGTTTTTT
CDR3 protein: CASSQGTGAGELFF

D gene: TRBD1
V gene: TRBV7-3
J gene: TRBJ2-7
clone size: .
CDR3 DNA: TGTGCCAGCAGCTTAACAATACTGTCGGACAGGGGATTTGTTGCGGGTGGCGAGCAGTACTTC
CDR3 protein: CASSLTILSDRGFVAGGEQYF

D gene: .
V gene: TRBV5-1
J gene: TRBJ1-6
clone size: .
CDR3 DNA: TGCGCCAGCAGCTTGTCGGGGGTCTCACCCCTCCACTTT
CDR3 protein: CASSLSGVSPLHF

D gene: TRBD2
V gene: TRBV7-3
J gene: TRBJ2-3
clone size: .
CDR3 DNA: TGTGCCAGCAGCTTAGGGTCGACTAGCGATACGCAGTATTTT
CDR3 protein: CASSLGSTSDTQYF

D gene: TRBD1
V gene: TRBV27
J gene: TRBJ1-2
clone size: .
CDR3 DNA: TGTGCCAGCAGTTTGGGACAGGGGAACCTGAATGGCTACACCTTC
CDR3 protein: CASSLGQGNLNGYTF